The TCR beta chain described here comes from a study of identical twins. MiXCR, applied by TCRdb to the 5' RACE reads, yields one record per CDR3 protein. The sample includes about 530,000 distinct CDR3 sequences, about 15% of them seen just once. The V gene's germline CDR1 is SGHRS and CDR2 YFSETQ. Losses at the gene ends were 2 bases for V and 1 base for J; bases not matched to a gene: 7. The CDR3 is made up of 16 amino acids. This same sample was also taken into another study, of yellow fever vaccine responses in identical twins.

The chain couples TRBV5-1 to TRBJ2-7; 9 bases align to TRBD1. Sequenced: CD4+ T cells sorted from blood. The receptor's source is a woman younger than 35 in good health. CDR3 residues: CASSFPRTGVSYEQYF. The CDR3 nucleotides are TGCGCCAGCAGCTTTCCCCGGACAGGGGTTTCCTACGAGCAGTACTTC.